The T cell receptor beta chain under discussion was sequenced for a study of shared clonotypes between healthy human individuals. About the research overall: Aged between 18 and 49, the donors were two women and three men.

The authors split each subset's genomic DNA evenly across several immunoSEQ plates. Here immunoSEQ multiplex PCR was the method, and the copy in TCRdb shows in-frame clones only, minus some. The sample includes almost 700,000 clones, about 92% of them seen just once. Trimming took 8 bases from V and 5 from J, leaving 12 bases between them. This CDR3 is 12 amino acids long. CDR1 and CDR2 from the germline V gene are SGHAT and FQNNGV. Naive CD8 isolation took CD45RO-negative cells positively selected for CCR7 and excluded terminally differentiated effector memory CD45RA+ cells. This TCR was recovered from a man aged 25 to 40 in good health. What was sequenced was naive CD8+ T cells sorted from blood. The chain employs TRBV11-2 and TRBJ1-1; no definite D call. The CDR3 loop is CASLWVGTEAFF. In DNA form, the CDR3 reads TGTGCCAGCCTTTGGGTCGGGACTGAAGCTTTCTTT. Drawing the rest from reference TRBV11-2 and TRBJ1-1, the complete variable domain is EAGVAQSPRYKIIEKRQSVAFWCNPISGHATLYWYQQILGQGPKLLIQFQNNGVVDDSQLPKDRFSAERLKGVDSTLKIQPAKLEDSAVYLCASLWVGTEAFFGQGTRLTVV.